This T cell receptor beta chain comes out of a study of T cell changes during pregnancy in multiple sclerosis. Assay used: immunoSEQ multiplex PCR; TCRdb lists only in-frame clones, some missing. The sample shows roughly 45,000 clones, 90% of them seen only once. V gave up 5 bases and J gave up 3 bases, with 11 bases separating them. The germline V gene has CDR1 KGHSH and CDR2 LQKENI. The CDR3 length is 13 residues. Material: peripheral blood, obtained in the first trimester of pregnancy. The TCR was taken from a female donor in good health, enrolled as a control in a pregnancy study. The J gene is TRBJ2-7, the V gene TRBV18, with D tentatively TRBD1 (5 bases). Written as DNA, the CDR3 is TGTGCCAGCTCAACGACAGAGATCTACGAGCAGTACTTC. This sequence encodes CASSTTEIYEQYF.